The 3 T cell receptor beta chains below come from one sample, sequenced in a study of cytomegalovirus exposure and HLA in healthy donors. PCR amplification relied on 60 Vbeta primers (plus 13 Jbeta primers). The table came from immunoSEQ multiplex PCR; TCRdb's copy has only in-frame clones and leaves some out. The top ten clones hold more than 4.5% of a sample with about 190,000 clones, over 60% of them seen once. Sample: PBMCs. The receptors shown here come from a man in his thirties or forties in good health and CMV-seropositive.

This clone was seen only once. The chain is built from TRBV19 and TRBJ1-2; 7 bases are a match to TRBD1. The CDR3 has 16 amino acids. Germline loops: CDR1 LNHDA, CDR2 SQIVND (reference sequence). Losses at the gene ends were 4 bases for V and 0 bases for J; bases not matched to a gene: 8. The CDR3 sequence: CASSTAGGRANYGYTF. The CDR3 DNA reads TGTGCCAGTAGTACGGCAGGGGGTCGAGCTAACTATGGCTACACCTTC.

In this sample, this clone turned up a few times. V is TRBV28 and J is TRBJ1-2, with 10 nucleotides matching TRBD1. Trimming took 5 bases from V and 7 from J; bases not matched to a gene: 4. Germline-derived CDR1 and CDR2 are MDHEN and SYDVKM. This CDR3 is 13 amino acids long. The CDR3 DNA is TGTGCCAGCAGTCAGACAGGGGGCGGTGGCTACACCTTC. Translated, it gives CASSQTGGGGYTF.

The genes are TRBV29-1 and TRBJ2-3; 7 bases fit TRBD1. V lost 0 bases and J lost 3; bases outside the gene matches: 9. Germline CDR1 and CDR2: SQVTM and ANQGSEA. The CDR3 covers 16 residues. DNA of the CDR3: TGCAGCGTTGAAGATAGGCACAGGGGCTCAACAGATACGCAGTATTTT. This gives the protein CSVEDRHRGSTDTQYF.